This T cell receptor (beta chain) was found in a study of brain T cells in children with intractable seizures. In regard to this clone: Antigen unknown.

Time point of the sample: blood from clinic visit 5 months post-surgery; TSC patient then seizure free. The sequenced cases were selected for having the highest brain T cell transcript signatures. Before surgery, patients took at least one anti-epileptic drug. TCRdb keeps only in-frame clones here, not all; method: immunoSEQ multiplex PCR. Of 300,000 to 400,000 clones detected, more than 85% appear once; the ten largest clones hold under 7%. Germline values: CDR1 MDHEN, CDR2 SYDVKM. V shed 7 bases and J 3 bases; nucleotides not matched to a gene: 3. CDR3 size: 14 residues. General study results and limits: Pre- and post-surgery blood differed in depth, so pre-surgery absences may be undersampling. HCMV serostatus was not known, and viral specificity came from CDR3 similarity only.

This clonotype was obtained from a boy under three years old with tuberous sclerosis and intractable seizures. The sample was peripheral blood, taken less than 6 months after surgery. The rearrangement joins TRBV28 to TRBJ2-1, with 10 bases matching TRBD1. CDR3 nucleotide sequence: TGTGCCAGCACTTGGGACAGGGGCTACAATGAGCAGTTCTTC. As protein: CASTWDRGYNEQFF.